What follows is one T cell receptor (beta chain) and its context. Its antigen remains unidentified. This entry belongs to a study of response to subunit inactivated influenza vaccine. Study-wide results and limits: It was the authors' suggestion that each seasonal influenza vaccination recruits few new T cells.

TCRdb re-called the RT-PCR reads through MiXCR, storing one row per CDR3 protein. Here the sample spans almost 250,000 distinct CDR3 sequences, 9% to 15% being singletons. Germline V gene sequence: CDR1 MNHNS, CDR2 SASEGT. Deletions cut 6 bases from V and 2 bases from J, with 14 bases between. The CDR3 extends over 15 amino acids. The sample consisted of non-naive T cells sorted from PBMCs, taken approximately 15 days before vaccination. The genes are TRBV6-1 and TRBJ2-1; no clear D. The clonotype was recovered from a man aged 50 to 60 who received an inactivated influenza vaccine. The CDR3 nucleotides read TGTGCCAGCAGACCCTTTGGGATAGCCTACAATGAGCAGTTCTTC. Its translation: CASRPFGIAYNEQFF.